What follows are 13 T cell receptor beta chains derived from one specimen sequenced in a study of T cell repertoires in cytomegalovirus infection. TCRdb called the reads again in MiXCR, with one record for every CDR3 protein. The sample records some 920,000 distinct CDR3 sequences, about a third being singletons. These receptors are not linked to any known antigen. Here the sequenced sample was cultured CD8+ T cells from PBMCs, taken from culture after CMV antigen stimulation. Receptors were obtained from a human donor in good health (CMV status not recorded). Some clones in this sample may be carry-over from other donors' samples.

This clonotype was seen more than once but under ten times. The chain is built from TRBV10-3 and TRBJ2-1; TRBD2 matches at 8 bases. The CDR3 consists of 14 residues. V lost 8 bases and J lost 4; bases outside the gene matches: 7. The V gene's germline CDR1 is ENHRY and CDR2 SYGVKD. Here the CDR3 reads CAIRTSGAYNEQFF. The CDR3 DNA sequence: TGTGCCATCCGTACTAGCGGAGCATACAATGAGCAGTTCTTC.

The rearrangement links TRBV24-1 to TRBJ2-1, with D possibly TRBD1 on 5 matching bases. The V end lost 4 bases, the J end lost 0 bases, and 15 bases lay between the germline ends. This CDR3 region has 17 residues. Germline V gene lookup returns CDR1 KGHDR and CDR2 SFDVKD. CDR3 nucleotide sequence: TGTGCCACCAGTGAGAGGACACTGAAGAGCTCCTACAATGAGCAGTTCTTC. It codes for CATSERTLKSSYNEQFF.

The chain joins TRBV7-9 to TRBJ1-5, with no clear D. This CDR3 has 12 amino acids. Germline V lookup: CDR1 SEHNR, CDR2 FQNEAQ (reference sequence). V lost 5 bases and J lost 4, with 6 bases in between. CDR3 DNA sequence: TGTGCCAGCAGCCGAAGGAATCAGCCCCAGCATTTT. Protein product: CASSRRNQPQHF.

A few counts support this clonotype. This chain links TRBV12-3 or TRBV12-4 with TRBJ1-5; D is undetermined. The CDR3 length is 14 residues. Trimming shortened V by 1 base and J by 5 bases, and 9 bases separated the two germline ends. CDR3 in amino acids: CASSLEDRYQPQHF. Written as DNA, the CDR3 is TGTGCCAGCAGTTTAGAAGATCGGTATCAGCCCCAGCATTTT.

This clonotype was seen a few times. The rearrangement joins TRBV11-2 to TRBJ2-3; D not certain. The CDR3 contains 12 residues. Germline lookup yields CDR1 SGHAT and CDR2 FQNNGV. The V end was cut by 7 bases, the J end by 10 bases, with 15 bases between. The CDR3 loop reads CASITTGAAQYF. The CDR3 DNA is TGTGCCAGCATCACGACGGGCGCGGCGCAGTATTTT.

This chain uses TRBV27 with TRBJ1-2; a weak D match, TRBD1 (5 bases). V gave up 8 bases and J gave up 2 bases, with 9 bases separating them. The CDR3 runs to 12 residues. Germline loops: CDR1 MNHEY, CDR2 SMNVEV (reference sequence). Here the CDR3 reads CASADNNYGYTF. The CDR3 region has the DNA TGTGCCAGCGCGGACAACAACTATGGCTACACCTTC.

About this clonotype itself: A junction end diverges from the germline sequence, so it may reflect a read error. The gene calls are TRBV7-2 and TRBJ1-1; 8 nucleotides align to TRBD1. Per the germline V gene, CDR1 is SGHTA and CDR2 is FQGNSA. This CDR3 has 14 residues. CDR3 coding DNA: TGTACCAGGAGCTTAGGGCAGGGGGCGGGTGAAGCTTTCTTT. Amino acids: CTRSLGQGAGEAFF.

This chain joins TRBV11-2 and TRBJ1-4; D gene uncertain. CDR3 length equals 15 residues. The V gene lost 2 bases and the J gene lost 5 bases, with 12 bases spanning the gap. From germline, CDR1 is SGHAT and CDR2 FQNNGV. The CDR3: CASSLSWQVNEKLFF. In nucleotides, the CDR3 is TGTGCCAGCAGCTTAAGTTGGCAGGTGAATGAAAAACTGTTTTTT.

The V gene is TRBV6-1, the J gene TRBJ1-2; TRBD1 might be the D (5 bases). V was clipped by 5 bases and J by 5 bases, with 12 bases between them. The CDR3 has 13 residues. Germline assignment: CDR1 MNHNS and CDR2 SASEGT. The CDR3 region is CASSLGTMYGYTF. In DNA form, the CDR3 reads TGTGCCAGCAGTTTAGGGACGATGTATGGCTACACCTTC.

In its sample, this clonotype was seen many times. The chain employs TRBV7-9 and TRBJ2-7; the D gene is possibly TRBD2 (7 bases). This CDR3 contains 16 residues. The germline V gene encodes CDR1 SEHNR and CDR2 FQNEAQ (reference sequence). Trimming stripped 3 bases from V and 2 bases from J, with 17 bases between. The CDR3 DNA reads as TGTGCCAGCAGCTTCTGGGAGGGGGGACGGACCTACGAGCAGTACGTC. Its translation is CASSFWEGGRTYEQYV.

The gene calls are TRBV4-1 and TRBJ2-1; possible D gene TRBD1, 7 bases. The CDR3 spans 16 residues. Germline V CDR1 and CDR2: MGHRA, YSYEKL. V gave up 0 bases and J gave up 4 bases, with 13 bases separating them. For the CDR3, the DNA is TGCGCCAGCAGCCAAGATAGGAGGGGGCTTTACAATGAGCAGTTCTTC. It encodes CASSQDRRGLYNEQFF.

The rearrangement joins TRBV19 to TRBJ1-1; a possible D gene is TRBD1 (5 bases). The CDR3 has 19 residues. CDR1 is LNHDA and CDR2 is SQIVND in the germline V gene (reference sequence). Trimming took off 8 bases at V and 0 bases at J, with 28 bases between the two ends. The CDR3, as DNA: TGTGCCAGTGCGGATTCGGTCGGGGCTACCCTTGCCATGAACACTGAAGCTTTCTTT. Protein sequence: CASADSVGATLAMNTEAFF.

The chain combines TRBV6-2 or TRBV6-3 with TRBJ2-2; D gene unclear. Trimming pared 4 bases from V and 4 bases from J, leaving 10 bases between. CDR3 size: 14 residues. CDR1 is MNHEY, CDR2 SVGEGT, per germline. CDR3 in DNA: TGTGCCAGCAGTTTCTTTACCTTCACCGGGGAGCTGTTTTTT. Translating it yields CASSFFTFTGELFF.